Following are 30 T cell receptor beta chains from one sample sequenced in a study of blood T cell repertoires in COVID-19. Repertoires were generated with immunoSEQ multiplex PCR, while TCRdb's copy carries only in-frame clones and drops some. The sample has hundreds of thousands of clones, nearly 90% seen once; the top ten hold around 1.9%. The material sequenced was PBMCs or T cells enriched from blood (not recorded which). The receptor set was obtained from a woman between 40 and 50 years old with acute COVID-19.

The CDR3 nucleotides are TGTGCCAGCAGCTATACAGGGGGATGGACTGAAGCTTTCTTT. This sequence encodes CASSYTGGWTEAFF. The chain couples TRBV4-2 to TRBJ1-1, with 8 bases matching TRBD1. The CDR3 is made up of 14 amino acids. Losses at the gene ends were 5 bases for V and 5 bases for J; bases not matched to a gene: 7. The germline V gene encodes CDR1 LGHNA and CDR2 YNFKEQ.

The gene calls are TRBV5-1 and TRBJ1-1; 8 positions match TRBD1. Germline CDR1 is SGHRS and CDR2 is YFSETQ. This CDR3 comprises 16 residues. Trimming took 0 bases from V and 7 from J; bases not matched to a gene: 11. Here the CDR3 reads CASSLEAGGSGGEAFF. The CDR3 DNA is TGCGCCAGCAGCTTGGAAGCAGGGGGCAGTGGAGGTGAAGCTTTCTTT.

CDR3 amino acids: CASSPGEVETQYF. CDR3 DNA sequence: TGTGCCAGCTCACCTGGTGAGGTAGAGACCCAGTACTTC. The chain carries TRBV18 and TRBJ2-5; D gene ambiguous. Trimming cost V 3 bases and J 4 bases, with 9 bases left between them. The germline V gene encodes CDR1 KGHSH and CDR2 LQKENI. The CDR3 has 13 amino acids.

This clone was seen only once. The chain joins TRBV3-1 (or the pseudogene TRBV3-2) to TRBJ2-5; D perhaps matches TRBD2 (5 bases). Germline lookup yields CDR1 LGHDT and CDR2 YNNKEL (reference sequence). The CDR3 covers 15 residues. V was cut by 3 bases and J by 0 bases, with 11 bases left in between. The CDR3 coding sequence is TGTGCCAGCAGCCAGACTCGGGGAAACCAAGAGACCCAGTACTTC. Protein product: CASSQTRGNQETQYF.

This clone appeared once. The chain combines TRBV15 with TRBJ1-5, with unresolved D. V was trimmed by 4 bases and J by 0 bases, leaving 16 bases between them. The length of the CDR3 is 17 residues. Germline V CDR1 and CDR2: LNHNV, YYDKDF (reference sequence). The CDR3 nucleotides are TGTGCCACCAGCACCCCCACTGACACCTATAGCAATCAGCCCCAGCATTTT. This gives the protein CATSTPTDTYSNQPQHF.

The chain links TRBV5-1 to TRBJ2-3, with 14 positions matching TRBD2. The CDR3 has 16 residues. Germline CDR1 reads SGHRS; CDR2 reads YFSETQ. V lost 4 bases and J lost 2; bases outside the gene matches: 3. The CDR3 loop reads CASSQGLAGDTDTQYF. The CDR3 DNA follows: TGCGCCAGCAGCCAGGGACTAGCGGGGGACACAGATACGCAGTATTTT.

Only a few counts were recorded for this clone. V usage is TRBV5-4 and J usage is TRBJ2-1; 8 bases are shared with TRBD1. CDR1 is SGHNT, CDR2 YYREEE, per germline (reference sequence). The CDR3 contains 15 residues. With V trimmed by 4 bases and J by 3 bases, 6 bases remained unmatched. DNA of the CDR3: TGTGCCAGCAGCCAAAACAGGGGGTACTACAATGAGCAGTTCTTC. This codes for CASSQNRGYYNEQFF. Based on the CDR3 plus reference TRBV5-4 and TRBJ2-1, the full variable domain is ETGVTQSPTHLIKTRGQQVTLRCSSQSGHNTVSWYQQALGQGPQFIFQYYREEENGRGNFPPRFSGLQFPNYSSELNVNALELDDSALYLCASSQNRGYYNEQFFGPGTRLTVL.

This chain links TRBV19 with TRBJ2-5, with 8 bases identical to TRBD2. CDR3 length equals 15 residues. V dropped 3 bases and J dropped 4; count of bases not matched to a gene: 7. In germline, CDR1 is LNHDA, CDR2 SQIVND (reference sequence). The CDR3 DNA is TGTGCCAGTAGTATCTCAGCGGGGGAGATAGAGACCCAGTACTTC. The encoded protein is CASSISAGEIETQYF.

CDR3 in amino acids: CASSRTGNEPQHF. The CDR3 DNA reads TGTGCCAGTAGTCGGACGGGGAATGAGCCCCAGCATTTT. The V and J genes are TRBV19 and TRBJ1-5; no clear D gene. The germline V gene encodes CDR1 LNHDA and CDR2 SQIVND (reference sequence). V was trimmed by 5 bases and J by 8 bases, leaving 13 bases between them. This CDR3 region has 13 residues.

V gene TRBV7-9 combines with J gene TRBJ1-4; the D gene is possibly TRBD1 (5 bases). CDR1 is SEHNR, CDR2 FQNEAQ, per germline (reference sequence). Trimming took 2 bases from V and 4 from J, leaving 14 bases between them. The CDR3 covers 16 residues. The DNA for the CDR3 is TGTGCCAGCAGCTTAAGGGGTGCGGGGGATAATGAAAAACTGTTTTTT. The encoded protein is CASSLRGAGDNEKLFF.

The CDR3 sequence is CASSEPPRASTDTQYF. Here the CDR3 DNA reads TGCGCCAGCAGTGAGCCCCCGCGTGCTAGCACAGATACGCAGTATTTT. The J gene is TRBJ2-3, the V gene TRBV10-2; D not certain. The CDR3 runs 16 residues. Germline-derived CDR1 and CDR2 are WSHSY and SAAADI. Trimming removed 2 bases from V and 0 bases from J, with 12 bases in between.

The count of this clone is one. The CDR3 DNA reads TGTGCCAGCAGTTTAGGCGGACTGGCTCAGCATTTT. This codes for CASSLGGLAQHF. The chain has TRBV12-3 or TRBV12-4 and TRBJ1-5; D unclear. The CDR3 has 12 amino acids. With 1 base removed from V and 13 bases from J, the gap between germline ends came to 11 bases.

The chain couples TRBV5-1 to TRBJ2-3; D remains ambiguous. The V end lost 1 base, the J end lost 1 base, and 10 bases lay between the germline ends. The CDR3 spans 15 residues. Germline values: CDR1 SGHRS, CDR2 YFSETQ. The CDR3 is CASSLNGVGTDTQYF. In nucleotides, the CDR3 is TGCGCCAGCAGCTTGAACGGTGTTGGCACAGATACGCAGTATTTT.

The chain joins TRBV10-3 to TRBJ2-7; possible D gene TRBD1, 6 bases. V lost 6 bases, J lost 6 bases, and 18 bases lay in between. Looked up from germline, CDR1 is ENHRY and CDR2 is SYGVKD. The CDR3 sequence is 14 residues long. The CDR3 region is CAIRGPDRGGEQYF. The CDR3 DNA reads TGTGCCATCAGAGGCCCAGACCGAGGGGGCGAGCAGTACTTC.

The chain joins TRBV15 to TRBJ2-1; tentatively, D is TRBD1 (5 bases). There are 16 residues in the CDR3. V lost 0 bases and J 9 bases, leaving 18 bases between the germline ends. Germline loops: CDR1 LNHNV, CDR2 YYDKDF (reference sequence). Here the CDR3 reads CATSRDGAGQESEQFF. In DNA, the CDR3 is TGTGCCACCAGCAGAGATGGCGCAGGGCAAGAGAGTGAGCAGTTCTTC.

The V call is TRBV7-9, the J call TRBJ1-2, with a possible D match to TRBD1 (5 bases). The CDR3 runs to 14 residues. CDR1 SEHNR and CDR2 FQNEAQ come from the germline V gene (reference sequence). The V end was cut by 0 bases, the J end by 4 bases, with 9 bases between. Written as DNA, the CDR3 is TGTGCCAGCAGCTTAGCGGTCAGGGCCTATGGCTACACCTTC. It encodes CASSLAVRAYGYTF.

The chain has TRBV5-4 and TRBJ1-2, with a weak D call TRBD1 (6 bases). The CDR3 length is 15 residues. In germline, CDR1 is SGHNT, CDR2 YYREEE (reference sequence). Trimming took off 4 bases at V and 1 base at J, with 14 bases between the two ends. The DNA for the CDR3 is TGTGCCAGCAGCCCCGTGGGGGCAGTTAACTATGGCTACACCTTC. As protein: CASSPVGAVNYGYTF. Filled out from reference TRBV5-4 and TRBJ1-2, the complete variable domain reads ETGVTQSPTHLIKTRGQQVTLRCSSQSGHNTVSWYQQALGQGPQFIFQYYREEENGRGNFPPRFSGLQFPNYSSELNVNALELDDSALYLCASSPVGAVNYGYTFGSGTRLTVV.

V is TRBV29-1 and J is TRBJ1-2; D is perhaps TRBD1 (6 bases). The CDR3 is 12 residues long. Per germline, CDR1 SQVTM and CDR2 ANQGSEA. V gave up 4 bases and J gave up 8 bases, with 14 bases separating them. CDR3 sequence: CSVVATGQGYTF. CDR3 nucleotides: TGCAGCGTTGTAGCGACAGGTCAGGGCTACACCTTC.

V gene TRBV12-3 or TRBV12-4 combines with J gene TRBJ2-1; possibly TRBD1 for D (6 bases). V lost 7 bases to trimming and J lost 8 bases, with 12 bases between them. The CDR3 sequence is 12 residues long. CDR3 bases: TGTGCCAGCACCTTCAACAGGGATGAGCAGTTCTTC. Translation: CASTFNRDEQFF.

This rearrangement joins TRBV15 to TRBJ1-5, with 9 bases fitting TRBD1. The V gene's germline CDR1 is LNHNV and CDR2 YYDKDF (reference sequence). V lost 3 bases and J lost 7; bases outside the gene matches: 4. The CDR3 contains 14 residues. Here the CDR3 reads CATSRGDRDQPQHF. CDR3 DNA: TGTGCCACCAGCAGGGGGGACAGGGACCAGCCCCAGCATTTT.

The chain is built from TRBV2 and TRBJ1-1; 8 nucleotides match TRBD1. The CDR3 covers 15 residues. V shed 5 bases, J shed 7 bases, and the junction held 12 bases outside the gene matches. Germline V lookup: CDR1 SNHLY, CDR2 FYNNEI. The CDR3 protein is CASSRTGLGRGEAFF. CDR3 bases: TGTGCCAGCAGTCGGACAGGGCTGGGGAGGGGTGAAGCTTTCTTT.

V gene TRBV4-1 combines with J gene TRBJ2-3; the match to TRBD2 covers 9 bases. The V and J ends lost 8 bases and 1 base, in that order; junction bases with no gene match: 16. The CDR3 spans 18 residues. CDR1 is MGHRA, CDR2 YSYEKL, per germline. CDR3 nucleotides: TGCGCCAGCCGGGGGCGGGGGGGCTTCGATGTTGGCACAGATACGCAGTATTTT. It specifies CASRGRGGFDVGTDTQYF.

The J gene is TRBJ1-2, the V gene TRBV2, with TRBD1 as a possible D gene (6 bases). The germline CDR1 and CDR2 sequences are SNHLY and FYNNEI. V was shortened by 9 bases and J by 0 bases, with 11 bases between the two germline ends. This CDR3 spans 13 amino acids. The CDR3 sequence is CARGAVTNYGYTF. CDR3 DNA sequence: TGTGCCAGGGGGGCAGTTACTAACTATGGCTACACCTTC.

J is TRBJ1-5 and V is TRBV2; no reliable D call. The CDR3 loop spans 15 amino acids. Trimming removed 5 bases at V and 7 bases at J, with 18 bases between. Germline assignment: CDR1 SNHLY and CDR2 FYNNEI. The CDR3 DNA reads TGTGCCAGCAGTCCCCGAGGAGGGAGAGGGCAGCCCCAGCATTTT. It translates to CASSPRGGRGQPQHF.

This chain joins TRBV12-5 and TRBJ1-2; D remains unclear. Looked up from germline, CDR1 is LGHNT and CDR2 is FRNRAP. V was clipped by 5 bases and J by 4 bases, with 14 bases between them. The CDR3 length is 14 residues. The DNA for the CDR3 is TGTGCTAGTGGTATGCGGCTTCACTCCTATGGCTACACCTTC. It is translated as CASGMRLHSYGYTF.

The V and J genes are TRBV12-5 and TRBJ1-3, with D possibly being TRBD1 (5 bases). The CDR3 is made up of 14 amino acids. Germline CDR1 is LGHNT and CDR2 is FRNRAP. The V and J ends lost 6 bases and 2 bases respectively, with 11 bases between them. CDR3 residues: CASGMWGAGNTIYF. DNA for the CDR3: TGTGCTAGTGGAATGTGGGGGGCTGGAAACACCATATATTTT.

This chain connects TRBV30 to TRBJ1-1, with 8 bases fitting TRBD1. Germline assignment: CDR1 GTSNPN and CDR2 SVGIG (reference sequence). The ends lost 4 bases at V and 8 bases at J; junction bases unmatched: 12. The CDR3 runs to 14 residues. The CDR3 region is CAWTLGQGIPEAFF. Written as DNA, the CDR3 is TGTGCCTGGACCCTCGGACAGGGTATACCCGAAGCTTTCTTT.

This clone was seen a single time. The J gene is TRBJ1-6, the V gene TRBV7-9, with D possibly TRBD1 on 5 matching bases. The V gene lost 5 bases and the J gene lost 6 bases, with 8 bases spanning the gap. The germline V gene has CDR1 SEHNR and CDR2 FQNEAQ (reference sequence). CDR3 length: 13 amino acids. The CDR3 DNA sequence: TGTGCCAGCAGCAAAGACAGTAATTCACCCCTCCACTTT. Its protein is CASSKDSNSPLHF.

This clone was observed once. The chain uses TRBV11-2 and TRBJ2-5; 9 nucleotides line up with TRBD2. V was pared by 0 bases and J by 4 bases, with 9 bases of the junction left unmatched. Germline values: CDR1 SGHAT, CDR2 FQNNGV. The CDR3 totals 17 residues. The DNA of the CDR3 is TGTGCCAGCAGCTTAGAAGGACTAGCGTGGGCCGGAGAGACCCAGTACTTC. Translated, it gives CASSLEGLAWAGETQYF.

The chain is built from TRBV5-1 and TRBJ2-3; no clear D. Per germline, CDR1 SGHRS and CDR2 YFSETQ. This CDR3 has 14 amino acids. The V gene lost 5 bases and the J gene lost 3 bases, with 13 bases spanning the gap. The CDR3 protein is CASRPRSGTDTQYF. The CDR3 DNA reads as TGCGCCAGCAGGCCTAGATCCGGGACAGATACGCAGTATTTT.